This T cell receptor (beta chain) derives from a study of a mutant IDH1 vaccine in newly diagnosed glioma. At the level of the study: Patients' prior therapy spanned radiotherapy, temozolomide, or both; most underwent both.

The repertoire was sequenced with immunoSEQ multiplex PCR; TCRdb's copy has only in-frame clones and lacks some. The profile covers 90,000 to 100,000 clones, with over 85% appearing a single time and roughly 0.6% taken by the ten largest. Time point denoted: baseline, week 1 (first vaccination visit). Treatment described: pre-vaccination baseline after standard-of-care therapy. Trimming left V 1 base short and J 2 bases short, with 13 bases between. The CDR3 covers 16 residues. Germline loops: CDR1 MGHRA, CDR2 YSYEKL. This chain uses TRBV4-1 with TRBJ2-3; D might be TRBD1 (5 bases). This TCR came from a woman between 50 and 59 years old with glioma. Material: PBMCs, obtained from a glioma patient treated with radiotherapy, temozolomide or both. This chain's CDR3 is CASSQGGTGYTDTQYF. CDR3 in DNA: TGCGCCAGCAGCCAAGGAGGAACAGGATACACAGATACGCAGTATTTT.